This entry concerns a single T cell receptor beta chain. This record belongs to a study of blood T cell repertoires in COVID-19. The overall study: There were acute and convalescent COVID-19 samples, and they came from the United States, Italy and Spain. T cells, B-cell-depleted T cells, or PBMCs provided the cDNA or gDNA that served as material.

As handled by the study authors: Nucleated cell number was recorded as an estimate derived from reference gene primer amplification. The table came from immunoSEQ multiplex PCR; TCRdb's copy has only in-frame clones and leaves some out. Clone size and the V and J calls come from that table; the DNA yielded D and trimming. The repertoire holds roughly 150,000 clones, with approximately 90% as singletons. The CDR3 length is 20 residues. Germline CDR1 reads SGHRS; CDR2 reads YFSETQ. The germline V and J ends were trimmed by 3 bases and 3 bases, with 27 bases remaining between them. V usage is TRBV5-1 and J usage is TRBJ1-4; maybe TRBD1 (5 bases). The receptor was derived from a human donor in a cohort sampled during active COVID-19. Sequencing input: peripheral blood. CDR3 residues: CASSSTTTAGPFTANEKLFF. The CDR3 DNA reads TGCGCCAGCAGCTCCACGACGACAGCCGGACCCTTCACCGCTAATGAAAAACTGTTTTTT.